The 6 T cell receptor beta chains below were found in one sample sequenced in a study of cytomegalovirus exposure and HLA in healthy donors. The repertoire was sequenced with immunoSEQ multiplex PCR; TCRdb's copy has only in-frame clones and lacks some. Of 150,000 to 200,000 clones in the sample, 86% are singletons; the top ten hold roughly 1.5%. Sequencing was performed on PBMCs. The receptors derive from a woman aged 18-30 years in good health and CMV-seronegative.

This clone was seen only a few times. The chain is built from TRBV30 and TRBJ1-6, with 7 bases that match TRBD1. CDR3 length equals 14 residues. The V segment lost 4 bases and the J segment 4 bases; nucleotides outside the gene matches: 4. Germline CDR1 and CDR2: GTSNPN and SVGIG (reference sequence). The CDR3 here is CAWTSGQYNSPLHF. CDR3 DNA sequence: TGTGCCTGGACCTCGGGACAGTATAATTCACCCCTCCACTTT.

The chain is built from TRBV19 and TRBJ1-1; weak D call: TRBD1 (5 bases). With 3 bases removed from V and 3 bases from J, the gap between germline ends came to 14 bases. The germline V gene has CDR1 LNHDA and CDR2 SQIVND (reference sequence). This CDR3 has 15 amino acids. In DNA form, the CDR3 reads TGTGCCAGTAGTATTACCCGACAGTGGGACACTGAAGCTTTCTTT. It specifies CASSITRQWDTEAFF.

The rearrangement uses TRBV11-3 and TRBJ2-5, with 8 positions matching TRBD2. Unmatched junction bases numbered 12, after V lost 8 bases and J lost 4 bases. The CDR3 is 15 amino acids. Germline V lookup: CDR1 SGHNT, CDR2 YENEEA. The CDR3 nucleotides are TGTGCCAGCTCGGGGGGGCCGGCCCAGGGAGAGACCCAGTACTTC. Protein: CASSGGPAQGETQYF. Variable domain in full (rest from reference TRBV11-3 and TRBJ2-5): EAGVVQSPRYKIIEKKQPVAFWCNPISGHNTLYWYLQNLGQGPELLIRYENEEAVDDSQLPKDRFSAERLKGVDSTLKIQPAELGDSAVYLCASSGGPAQGETQYFGPGTRLLVL.

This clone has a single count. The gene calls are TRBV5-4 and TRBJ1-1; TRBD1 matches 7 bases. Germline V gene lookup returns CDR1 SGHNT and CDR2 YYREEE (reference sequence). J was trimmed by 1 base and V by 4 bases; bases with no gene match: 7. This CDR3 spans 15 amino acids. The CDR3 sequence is CASSGRRDRNTEAFF. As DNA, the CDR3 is TGTGCCAGCAGCGGGCGCCGGGACAGGAACACTGAAGCTTTCTTT.

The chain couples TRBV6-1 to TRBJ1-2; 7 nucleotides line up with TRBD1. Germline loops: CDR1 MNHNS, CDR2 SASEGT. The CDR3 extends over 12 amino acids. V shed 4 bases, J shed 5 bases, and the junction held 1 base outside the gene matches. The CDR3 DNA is TGTGCCAGCAGTGCAGGGGGTTATGGCTACACCTTC. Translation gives CASSAGGYGYTF.

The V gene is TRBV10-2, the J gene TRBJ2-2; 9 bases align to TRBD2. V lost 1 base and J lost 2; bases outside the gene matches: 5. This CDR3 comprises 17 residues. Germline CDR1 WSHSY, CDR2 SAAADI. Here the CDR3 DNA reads TGCGCCAGCAGTGAGTGGCTAGCGGGGTCCAACACCGGGGAGCTGTTTTTT. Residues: CASSEWLAGSNTGELFF.